The subject of this entry is one TCR beta chain. No antigen is known for it. Other DNA sequences in this sample translate to the same CDR3. The CDR3 has 15 residues. CDR1 is SGHTA, CDR2 FQGNSA, per germline. V was clipped by 3 bases and J by 4 bases; unmatched bases: 5. This entry belongs to a study of cytomegalovirus exposure and HLA in healthy donors. Study-level results: Investigators reported about 160 TCR beta chains as tied to cytomegalovirus.

The primer mix had 60 Vbeta and 13 Jbeta primers. Produced via immunoSEQ multiplex PCR; TCRdb's table is partial and in-frame only. Among about 120,000 clones listed, 70% to 85% were seen once. The TCR sequence derives from a man aged 50 to 59 in good health and CMV-seropositive. V usage is TRBV7-2 and J usage is TRBJ2-3; 9 nucleotides line up with TRBD1. The sample taken for sequencing was PBMCs. In nucleotides, the CDR3 is TGTGCCAGCAGCTTCAGACAGGGGGTGGCAGATACGCAGTATTTT. This gives the protein CASSFRQGVADTQYF.